Following are 27 T cell receptor beta chains from one sample sequenced in a study of blood T cells in healthy people across ages. It was with a sample-barcoded 5' primer and a J-beta primer mix that a second PCR of roughly 6 to 12 cycles was run. TCRdb re-analysed the 5' RACE reads in MiXCR, keeping a single row per CDR3 protein. The data show around 870,000 distinct CDR3 sequences, around 28% seen once. The material sequenced was blood. All receptors come from an elderly woman in good health.

V gene TRBV12-3 or TRBV12-4 combines with J gene TRBJ1-1, with a possible D match to TRBD1 (6 bases). Trimming shortened V by 7 bases and J by 4 bases, and 13 bases separated the two germline ends. The CDR3 extends over 13 amino acids. CDR3 sequence reads: CASNLRGGTEAFF. The DNA for the CDR3 is TGTGCCAGCAACCTTAGGGGGGGCACTGAAGCTTTCTTT.

This clonotype was observed many times. This chain connects TRBV7-2 to TRBJ1-1, with 7 bases matching TRBD1. V trimming: 4 bases; J trimming: 5 bases; junction bases outside the gene matches: 19. CDR1 and CDR2 from the germline V gene are SGHTA and FQGNSA. The CDR3 extends over 18 amino acids. CDR3 DNA sequence: TGTGCCAGCAGCTCAGTCCCTAGGGGGCGCAGCGGAGGGACTGAAGCTTTCTTT. Protein: CASSSVPRGRSGGTEAFF.

At least ten counts were recorded for this clonotype. J is TRBJ2-4 and V is TRBV7-2, with D uncertain. Germline V gives CDR1 SGHTA, CDR2 FQGNSA. Trimming cost V 1 base and J 0 bases, with 10 bases left between them. The CDR3 has 16 residues. This chain's CDR3 is CASSLERTEAKNIQYF. In DNA form, the CDR3 reads TGTGCCAGCAGCTTAGAGCGCACAGAAGCCAAAAACATTCAGTACTTC.

This rearrangement joins TRBV27 to TRBJ2-5; D not certain. Germline values: CDR1 MNHEY, CDR2 SMNVEV (reference sequence). The CDR3 length is 13 residues. V lost 4 bases and J lost 1, with 7 bases in between. DNA of the CDR3: TGTGCCAGCAGTTGGGCAGGCCAAGAGACCCAGTACTTC. Protein: CASSWAGQETQYF.

This clonotype was found once. The junction shows a germline mismatch at one end, possibly a read error. The gene calls are TRBV12-3 or TRBV12-4 and TRBJ2-7, with 11 positions matching TRBD1. The CDR3 extends over 13 amino acids. CDR3 bases: TGTGTCAGCAGTTGGACAGGGGGCGGCGAGCAGTACTTC. Residues: CVSSWTGGGEQYF.

The chain recombines TRBV28 with TRBJ2-5; 7 bases agree with TRBD1. The V segment lost 6 bases and the J segment 13 bases; nucleotides outside the gene matches: 17. The germline V gene has CDR1 MDHEN and CDR2 SYDVKM. The CDR3 totals 14 residues. CDR3 in DNA: TGTGCCAGCAGGTCGGTAGGGGGCTTCTACGAGCGGTACTTC. It encodes CASRSVGGFYERYF.

This clonotype was observed a few times. This may arise from a read error, as a much more abundant clone is one base away. The V gene is TRBV7-9, the J gene TRBJ2-5; TRBD1 aligns across 8 bases. With 3 bases clipped from V and 11 bases from J, the junction kept 8 bases outside the gene matches. The germline V gene encodes CDR1 SEHNR and CDR2 FQNEAQ (reference sequence). The CDR3 consists of 13 residues. This CDR3 reads CASSLTGANEQYF. CDR3 DNA sequence: TGTGCCAGCAGCTTGACAGGGGCGAATGAGCAGTACTTC.

Regarding this clonotype: The junction departs from the called germline gene at one end, perhaps through a read error. The V gene is TRBV5-4, the J gene TRBJ1-1; 7 positions agree with TRBD1. Per germline, CDR1 SGHNT and CDR2 YYREEE (reference sequence). The CDR3 extends over 16 amino acids. The CDR3 is CASSPDLRTGDTGAFF. CDR3 bases: TGTGCCAGCAGCCCCGATCTACGTACAGGGGACACTGGAGCTTTCTTT.

This clonotype was seen a handful of times. This could be a read error, since a much larger clone is one nucleotide away. The chain has TRBV4-3 and TRBJ2-5; D unclear. The CDR3 loop spans 13 amino acids. With 1 base removed from V and 11 bases from J, the gap between germline ends came to 14 bases. CDR1 is LGHNA and CDR2 is YSLEER in the germline V gene. The CDR3 region has the DNA TGCGCCAGCAGCCAAGGTGCAACTATGGAGCAGTACTTC. Protein product: CASSQGATMEQYF.

This clonotype was observed many times. The chain recombines TRBV6-5 with TRBJ2-3; 10 bases are a match to TRBD1. This CDR3 spans 15 amino acids. The V gene's germline CDR1 is MNHEY and CDR2 SVGAGI. V gave up 2 bases and J gave up 4 bases; unmatched junction bases: 3. In DNA, the CDR3 is TGTGCCAGCAGTTACGGGACAGGGGTATCAGATACGCAGTATTTT. Amino acids: CASSYGTGVSDTQYF.

This clonotype was picked up a small number of times. The V call is TRBV12-3 or TRBV12-4, the J call TRBJ2-2, with D perhaps TRBD1 (5 bases). Trimming pared 5 bases from V and 2 bases from J, leaving 9 bases between. The CDR3 runs 14 residues. The CDR3 DNA follows: TGTGCCAGCAGTCACGACAGTAACACCGGGGAGCTGTTTTTT. Protein: CASSHDSNTGELFF.

There are a few counts of this clonotype. This chain connects TRBV9 to TRBJ2-6; unclear D gene. CDR3 length equals 16 residues. Looked up from germline, CDR1 is SGDLS and CDR2 is YYNGEE. The V end lost 3 bases, the J end lost 0 bases, and 10 bases lay between the germline ends. This CDR3 reads CASSGPLRSGANVLTF. Written as DNA, the CDR3 is TGTGCCAGCAGCGGACCCCTACGCTCTGGGGCCAACGTCCTGACTTTC.

The rearrangement uses TRBV7-2 and TRBJ2-1, with 11 bases aligning to TRBD2. The V gene's germline CDR1 is SGHTA and CDR2 FQGNSA. The V segment lost 5 bases and the J segment 9 bases; nucleotides outside the gene matches: 12. The CDR3 contains 16 residues. CDR3 in amino acids: CASSPAGLAVPGEQFF. As DNA, the CDR3 is TGTGCCAGCAGCCCCGCGGGACTAGCGGTTCCCGGTGAGCAGTTCTTC.

The V call is TRBV9, the J call TRBJ2-1; 10 bases fit TRBD1. In germline, CDR1 is SGDLS, CDR2 YYNGEE. This CDR3 is built from 15 residues. V dropped 3 bases and J dropped 7; count of bases not matched to a gene: 7. This chain's CDR3 is CASSARTGGGNEQFF. CDR3 DNA: TGTGCCAGCAGCGCCCGGACAGGGGGTGGGAATGAGCAGTTCTTC.

The V gene is TRBV24-1, the J gene TRBJ2-2; tentatively, D is TRBD1 or TRBD2 (5 bases each). Trimming stripped 1 base from V and 5 bases from J, with 10 bases between. Germline-derived CDR1 and CDR2 are KGHDR and SFDVKD. The CDR3 totals 15 residues. DNA for the CDR3: TGTGCCACCAGTGATTTTTCCAGGGAGACCGGGGAGCTGTTTTTT. This translates into CATSDFSRETGELFF.

This clonotype was observed many times. The rearrangement uses TRBV12-3 or TRBV12-4 and TRBJ1-2; the D is unclear. V was trimmed by 6 bases and J by 2 bases, leaving 16 bases between them. CDR3 length: 15 amino acids. The CDR3 nucleotides read TGTGCCAGCAGCCTTCGAGGTTCTACAAACTATGGCTACACCTTC. As protein: CASSLRGSTNYGYTF.

V gene TRBV9 combines with J gene TRBJ2-2, with D uncertain. CDR3 length: 16 amino acids. Trimming took 0 bases from V and 4 from J, leaving 13 bases between them. Germline CDR1 reads SGDLS; CDR2 reads YYNGEE. DNA for the CDR3: TGTGCCAGCAGCGTAGACCCTGGAGTCGGCACCGGGGAGCTGTTTTTT. Its translation: CASSVDPGVGTGELFF.

This clonotype was seen only a few times. This could be a read error, since a much larger clone is one nucleotide away. The rearrangement links TRBV9 to TRBJ2-3, with a weak D call TRBD2 (7 bases). The CDR3 loop spans 15 amino acids. Germline-derived CDR1 and CDR2 are SGDLS and YYNGEE. Here the CDR3 reads CASSWAGASTGTQYF. The DNA for the CDR3 is TGTGCCAGCAGCTGGGCGGGGGCCTCCACAGGTACGCAGTATTTT.

There are many counts of this clonotype. This chain joins TRBV12-3 or TRBV12-4 and TRBJ1-5; D unresolved. Trimming removed 3 bases at V and 10 bases at J, with 16 bases between. CDR3 length equals 14 residues. CDR3 coding DNA: TGTGCCAGCAGTTTCTCGTCCCGGGATGGACCCCAGCATTTT. Translation gives CASSFSSRDGPQHF.

In its sample, this clonotype was seen many times. The rearrangement links TRBV7-2 to TRBJ1-2; a weak D match, TRBD1 (5 bases). Trimming removed 4 bases from V and 4 bases from J, with 19 bases in between. CDR3 size: 16 residues. Germline V gives CDR1 SGHTA, CDR2 FQGNSA. The CDR3 protein is CASSSNRRPSRYGYTF. As DNA, the CDR3 is TGTGCCAGCAGCTCGAACAGGAGACCCAGTCGCTATGGCTACACCTTC.

As for this clonotype: Its ends do not fully match the called genes, so a read error is possible. The genes are TRBV24-1 and TRBJ2-2, with 7 nucleotides matching TRBD1. CDR3 length: 16 amino acids. From germline, CDR1 is KGHDR and CDR2 SFDVKD. The CDR3 DNA reads TGTGCCGCCAGTGGGCCCGGTCAGGGGGTGACCGGGGAGTTGTTTTTT. This sequence encodes CAASGPGQGVTGELFF.

The chain recombines TRBV5-1 with TRBJ2-2; the match to TRBD1 covers 7 bases. Germline CDR1 reads SGHRS; CDR2 reads YFSETQ. J was trimmed by 4 bases and V by 0 bases; bases with no gene match: 3. CDR3 length equals 15 residues. The CDR3 here is CASSLVGGTTGELFF. The CDR3 DNA follows: TGCGCCAGCAGCTTGGTAGGGGGCACCACCGGGGAGCTGTTTTTT.

This clonotype was counted many times. This chain joins TRBV20-1 and TRBJ1-5; perhaps TRBD1 as D (6 bases). Germline V gene data show CDR1 as DFQATT and CDR2 as SNEGSKA (reference sequence). The CDR3 sequence is 15 residues long. With 6 bases removed from V and 3 bases from J, the gap between germline ends came to 18 bases. DNA for the CDR3: TGCAGTGCCAATGGGGGTGGGGGCCTCAATCAGCCCCAGCATTTT. This gives the protein CSANGGGGLNQPQHF.

The J gene is TRBJ1-5, the V gene TRBV20-1; perhaps TRBD1 as D (6 bases). The CDR3 has 13 amino acids. Germline V gene sequence: CDR1 DFQATT, CDR2 SNEGSKA (reference sequence). Trimming left V 6 bases short and J 6 bases short, with 15 bases between. Here the CDR3 DNA reads TGCAGTGCCGGGAGGGGGGCGGGTCAGCCCCAGCATTTT. Translated: CSAGRGAGQPQHF.

This clonotype was recorded at least ten times. The chain has TRBV24-1 and TRBJ2-3; D unclear. Trimming shortened V by 2 bases and J by 2 bases, and 1 base separated the two germline ends. This CDR3 region has 12 residues. The germline V gene encodes CDR1 KGHDR and CDR2 SFDVKD. The CDR3 here is CATSDYTDTQYF. The DNA of the CDR3 is TGTGCCACCAGTGATTACACAGATACGCAGTATTTT.

This chain uses TRBV12-3 or TRBV12-4 with TRBJ2-3; TRBD2 might be the D (5 bases). V dropped 6 bases and J dropped 4 bases, with 8 bases sitting between them. CDR3 length: 12 amino acids. The CDR3 DNA is TGTGCCAGCAGAGGGAGAGCAGATACGCAGTATTTT. Translation: CASRGRADTQYF.

The chain joins TRBV30 to TRBJ1-1, with D perhaps matching TRBD1 (6 bases). There are 12 residues in the CDR3. Germline-derived CDR1 and CDR2 are GTSNPN and SVGIG (reference sequence). Trimming shortened V by 0 bases and J by 11 bases, and 13 bases separated the two germline ends. For the CDR3, the DNA is TGTGCCTGGAGTGTAACGGGACAAGTTGCTTTCTTT. Protein sequence: CAWSVTGQVAFF.